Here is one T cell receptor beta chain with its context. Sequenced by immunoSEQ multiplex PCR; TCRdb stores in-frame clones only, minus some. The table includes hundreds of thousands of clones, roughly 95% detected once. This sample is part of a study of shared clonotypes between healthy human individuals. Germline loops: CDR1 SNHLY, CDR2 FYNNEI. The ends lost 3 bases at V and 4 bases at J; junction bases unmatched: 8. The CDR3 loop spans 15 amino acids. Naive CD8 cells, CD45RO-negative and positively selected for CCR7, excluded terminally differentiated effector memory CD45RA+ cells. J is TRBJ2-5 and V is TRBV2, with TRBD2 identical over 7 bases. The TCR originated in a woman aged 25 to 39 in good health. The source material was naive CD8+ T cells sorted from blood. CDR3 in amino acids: CASSDQGREGETQYF. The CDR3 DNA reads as TGTGCCAGCAGTGATCAGGGCAGGGAGGGAGAGACCCAGTACTTC.